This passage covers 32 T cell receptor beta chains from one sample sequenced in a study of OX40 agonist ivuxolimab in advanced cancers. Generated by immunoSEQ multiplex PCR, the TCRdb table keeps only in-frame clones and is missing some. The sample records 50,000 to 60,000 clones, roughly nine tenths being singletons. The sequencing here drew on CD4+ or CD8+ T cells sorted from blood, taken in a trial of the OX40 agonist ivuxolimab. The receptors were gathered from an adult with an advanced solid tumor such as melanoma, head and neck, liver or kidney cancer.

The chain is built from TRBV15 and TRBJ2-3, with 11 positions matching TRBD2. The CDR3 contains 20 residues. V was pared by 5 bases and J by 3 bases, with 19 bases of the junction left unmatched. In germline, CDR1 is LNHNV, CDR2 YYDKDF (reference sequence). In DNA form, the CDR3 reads TGTGCCACCAGCGGCCCACTTTTAGCGGGAGGGCCGTTTGAGACAGATACGCAGTATTTT. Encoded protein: CATSGPLLAGGPFETDTQYF.

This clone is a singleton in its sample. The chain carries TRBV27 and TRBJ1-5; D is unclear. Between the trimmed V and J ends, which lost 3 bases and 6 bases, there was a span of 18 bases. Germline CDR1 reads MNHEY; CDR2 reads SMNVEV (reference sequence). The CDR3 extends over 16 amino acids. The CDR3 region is CASSFLSGGESQPQHF. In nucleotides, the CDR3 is TGTGCCAGCAGTTTTCTATCGGGAGGCGAGAGTCAGCCCCAGCATTTT.

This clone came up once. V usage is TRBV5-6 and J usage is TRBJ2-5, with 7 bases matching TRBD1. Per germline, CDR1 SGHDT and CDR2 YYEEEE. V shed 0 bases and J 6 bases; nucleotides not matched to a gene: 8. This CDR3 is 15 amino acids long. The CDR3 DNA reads TGTGCCAGCAGCTTGGAGACAGGGAAAGGGAAGACCCAGTACTTC. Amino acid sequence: CASSLETGKGKTQYF. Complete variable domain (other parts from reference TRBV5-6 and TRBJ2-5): DAGVTQSPTHLIKTRGQQVTLRCSPKSGHDTVSWYQQALGQGPQFIFQYYEEEERQRGNFPDRFSGHQFPNYSSELNVNALLLGDSALYLCASSLETGKGKTQYFGPGTRLLVL.

This CDR3 reads CATGLFGAGGYTGELFF. In DNA form, the CDR3 reads TGTGCCACGGGCTTATTCGGGGCAGGGGGCTACACCGGGGAGCTGTTTTTT. The genes are TRBV19 and TRBJ2-2, with 8 bases fitting TRBD1. The CDR3 loop spans 17 amino acids. Germline-derived CDR1 and CDR2 are LNHDA and SQIVND (reference sequence). V shed 10 bases, J shed 3 bases, and the junction held 16 bases outside the gene matches.

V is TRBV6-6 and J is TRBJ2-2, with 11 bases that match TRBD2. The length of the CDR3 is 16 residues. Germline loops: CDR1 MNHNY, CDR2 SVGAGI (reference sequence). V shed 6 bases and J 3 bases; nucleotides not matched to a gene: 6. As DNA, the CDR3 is TGTGCCAGCAGACCGGGACTAGCGGAGTACACCGGGGAGCTGTTTTTT. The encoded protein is CASRPGLAEYTGELFF.

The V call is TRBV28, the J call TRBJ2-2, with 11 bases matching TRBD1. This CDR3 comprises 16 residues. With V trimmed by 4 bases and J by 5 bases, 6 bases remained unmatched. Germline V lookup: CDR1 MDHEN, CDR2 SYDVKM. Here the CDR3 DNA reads TGTGCCAGCAGTTATACCGGGACAGGGGGGACCGGGGAGCTGTTTTTT. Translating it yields CASSYTGTGGTGELFF.

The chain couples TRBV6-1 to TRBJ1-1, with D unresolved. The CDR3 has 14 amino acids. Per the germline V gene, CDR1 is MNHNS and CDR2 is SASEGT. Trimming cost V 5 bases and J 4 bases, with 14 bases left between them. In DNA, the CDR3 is TGTGCCAGCAGTCTCGCCTGGCCTGGCACTGAAGCTTTCTTT. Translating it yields CASSLAWPGTEAFF.

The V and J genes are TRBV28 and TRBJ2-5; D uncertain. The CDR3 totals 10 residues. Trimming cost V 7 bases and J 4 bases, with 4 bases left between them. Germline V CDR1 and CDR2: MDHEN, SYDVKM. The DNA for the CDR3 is TGTGCCAGCAAACGAGAGACCCAGTACTTC. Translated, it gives CASKRETQYF.

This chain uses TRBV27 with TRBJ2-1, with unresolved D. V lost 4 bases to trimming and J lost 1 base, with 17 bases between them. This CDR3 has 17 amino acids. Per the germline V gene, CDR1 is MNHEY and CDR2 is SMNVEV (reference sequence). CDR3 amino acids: CASSSLSLIDSYNEQFF. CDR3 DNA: TGTGCCAGCAGTTCACTATCCTTGATCGATTCCTACAATGAGCAGTTCTTC.

This CDR3 reads CATSRPGGGEDYGYTF. CDR3 in DNA: TGTGCCACCAGCAGGCCCGGGGGGGGTGAGGACTATGGCTACACCTTC. The V gene is TRBV15, the J gene TRBJ1-2, with TRBD1 as a possible D gene (5 bases). Germline V gene data show CDR1 as LNHNV and CDR2 as YYDKDF (reference sequence). V was shortened by 3 bases and J by 3 bases, with 17 bases between the two germline ends. The CDR3 runs to 16 residues. Filled out from reference TRBV15 and TRBJ1-2, the complete variable domain reads DAMVIQNPRYQVTQFGKPVTLSCSQTLNHNVMYWYQQKSSQAPKLLFHYYDKDFNNEADTPDNFQSRRPNTSFCFLDIRSPGLGDTAMYLCATSRPGGGEDYGYTFGSGTRLTVV.

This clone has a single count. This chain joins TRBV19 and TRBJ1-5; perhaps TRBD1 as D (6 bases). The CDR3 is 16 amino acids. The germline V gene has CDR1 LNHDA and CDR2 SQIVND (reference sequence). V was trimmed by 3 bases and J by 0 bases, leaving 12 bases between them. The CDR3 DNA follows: TGTGCCAGTAGTATCTTCGGGGGCTATAGCAATCAGCCCCAGCATTTT. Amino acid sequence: CASSIFGGYSNQPQHF. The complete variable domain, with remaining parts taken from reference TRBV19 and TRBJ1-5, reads DGGITQSPKYLFRKEGQNVTLSCEQNLNHDAMYWYRQDPGQGLRLIYYSQIVNDFQKGDIAEGYSVSREKKESFPLTVTSAQKNPTAFYLCASSIFGGYSNQPQHFGDGTRLSIL.

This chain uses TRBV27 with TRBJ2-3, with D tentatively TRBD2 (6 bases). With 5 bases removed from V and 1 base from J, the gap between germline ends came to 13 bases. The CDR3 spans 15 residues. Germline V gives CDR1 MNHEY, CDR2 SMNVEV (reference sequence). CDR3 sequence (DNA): TGTGCCAGCAGTACGGGGGACTTCCGCACAGATACGCAGTATTTT. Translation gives CASSTGDFRTDTQYF.

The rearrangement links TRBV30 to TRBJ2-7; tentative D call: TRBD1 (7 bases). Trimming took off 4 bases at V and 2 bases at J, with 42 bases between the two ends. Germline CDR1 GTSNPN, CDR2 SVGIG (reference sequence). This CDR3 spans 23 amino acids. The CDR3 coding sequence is TGTGCCTGGATTGGCCCCTACTCTCGCGGGAAGGGACAGCCATCTATGTACGCCTACGAGCAGTACTTC. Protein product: CAWIGPYSRGKGQPSMYAYEQYF. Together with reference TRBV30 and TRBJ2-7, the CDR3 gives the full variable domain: SQTIHQWPATLVQPVGSPLSLECTVEGTSNPNLYWYRQAAGRGLQLLFYSVGIGQISSEVPQNLSASRPQDRQFILSSKKLLLSDSGFYLCAWIGPYSRGKGQPSMYAYEQYFGPGTRLTVT.

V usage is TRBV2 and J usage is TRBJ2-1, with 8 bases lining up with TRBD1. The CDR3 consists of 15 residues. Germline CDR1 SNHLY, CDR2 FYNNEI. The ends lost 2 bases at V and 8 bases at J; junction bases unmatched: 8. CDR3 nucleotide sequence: TGTGCCAGCAGTGAACGGCAGGGGGCGATCGATGAGCAGTTCTTC. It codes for CASSERQGAIDEQFF.

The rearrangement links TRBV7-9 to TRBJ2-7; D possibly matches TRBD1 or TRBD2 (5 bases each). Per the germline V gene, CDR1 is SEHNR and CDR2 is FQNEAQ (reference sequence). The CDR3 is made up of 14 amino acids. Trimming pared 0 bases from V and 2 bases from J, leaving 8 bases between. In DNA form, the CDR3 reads TGTGCCAGCAGCTTAGCGGGGGACCCCTACGAGCAGTACTTC. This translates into CASSLAGDPYEQYF.

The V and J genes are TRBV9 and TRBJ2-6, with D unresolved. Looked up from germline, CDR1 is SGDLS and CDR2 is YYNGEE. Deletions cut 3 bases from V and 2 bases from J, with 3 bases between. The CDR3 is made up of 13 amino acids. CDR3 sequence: CASSGTGANVLTF. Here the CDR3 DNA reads TGTGCCAGCAGCGGAACTGGGGCCAACGTCCTGACTTTC.

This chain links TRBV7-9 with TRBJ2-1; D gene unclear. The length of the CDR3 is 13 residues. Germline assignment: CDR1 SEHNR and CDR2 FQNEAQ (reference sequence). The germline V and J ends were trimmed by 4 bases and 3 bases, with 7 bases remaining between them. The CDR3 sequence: CASSSPNYNEQFF. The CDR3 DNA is TGTGCCAGCAGCTCACCCAACTACAATGAGCAGTTCTTC.

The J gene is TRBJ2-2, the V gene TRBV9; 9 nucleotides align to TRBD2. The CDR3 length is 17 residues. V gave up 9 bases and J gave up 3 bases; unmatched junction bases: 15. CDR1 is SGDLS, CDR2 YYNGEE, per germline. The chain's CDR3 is CAIPLEAGGPDTGELFF. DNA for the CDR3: TGTGCCATACCCCTAGAGGCGGGAGGGCCGGACACCGGGGAGCTGTTTTTT.

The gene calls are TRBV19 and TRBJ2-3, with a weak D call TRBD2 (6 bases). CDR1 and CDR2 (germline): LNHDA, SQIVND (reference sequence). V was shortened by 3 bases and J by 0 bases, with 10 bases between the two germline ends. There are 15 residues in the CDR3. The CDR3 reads CASSIGGTSTDTQYF. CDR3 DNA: TGTGCCAGTAGTATCGGGGGAACTAGCACAGATACGCAGTATTTT.

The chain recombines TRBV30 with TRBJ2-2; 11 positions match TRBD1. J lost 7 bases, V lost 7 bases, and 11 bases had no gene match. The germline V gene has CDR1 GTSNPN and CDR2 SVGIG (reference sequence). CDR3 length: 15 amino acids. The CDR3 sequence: CALSGTGGFIGELFF. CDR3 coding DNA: TGTGCCTTGTCCGGGACAGGGGGGTTTATCGGGGAGCTGTTTTTT.

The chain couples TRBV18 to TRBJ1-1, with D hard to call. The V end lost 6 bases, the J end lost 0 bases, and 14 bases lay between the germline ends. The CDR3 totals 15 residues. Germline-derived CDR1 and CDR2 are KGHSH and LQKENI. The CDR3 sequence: CASSLNPGLNTEAFF. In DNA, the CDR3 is TGTGCCAGCTCTCTCAACCCGGGTTTGAACACTGAAGCTTTCTTT.

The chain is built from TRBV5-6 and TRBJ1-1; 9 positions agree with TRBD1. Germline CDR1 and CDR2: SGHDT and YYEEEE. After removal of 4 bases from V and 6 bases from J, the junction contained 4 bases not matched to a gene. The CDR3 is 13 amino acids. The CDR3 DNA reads TGTGCCAGCAGCCCGGGACAGGGAGCTGAAGCTTTCTTT. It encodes CASSPGQGAEAFF.

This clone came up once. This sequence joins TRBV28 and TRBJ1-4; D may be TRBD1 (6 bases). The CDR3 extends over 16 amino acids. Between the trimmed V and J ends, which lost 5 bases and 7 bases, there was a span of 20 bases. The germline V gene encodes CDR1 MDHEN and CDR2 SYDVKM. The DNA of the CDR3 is TGTGCCAGCAGTATCCGGGACACTTCGAATGGTGAAAAACTGTTTTTT. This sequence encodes CASSIRDTSNGEKLFF.

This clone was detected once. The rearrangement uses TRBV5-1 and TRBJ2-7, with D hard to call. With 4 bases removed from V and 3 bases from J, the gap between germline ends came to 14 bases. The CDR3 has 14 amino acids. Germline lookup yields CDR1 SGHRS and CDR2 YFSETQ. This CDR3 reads CASSAFEGYYEQYF. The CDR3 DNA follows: TGCGCCAGCAGCGCCTTTGAAGGGTACTACGAGCAGTACTTC.

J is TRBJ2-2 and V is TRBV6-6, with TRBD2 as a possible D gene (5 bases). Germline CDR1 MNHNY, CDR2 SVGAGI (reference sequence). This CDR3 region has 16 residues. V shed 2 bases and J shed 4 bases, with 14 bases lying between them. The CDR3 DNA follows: TGTGCCAGCAGTTACCCCCGGACTCGACCCACCGGGGAGCTGTTTTTT. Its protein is CASSYPRTRPTGELFF.

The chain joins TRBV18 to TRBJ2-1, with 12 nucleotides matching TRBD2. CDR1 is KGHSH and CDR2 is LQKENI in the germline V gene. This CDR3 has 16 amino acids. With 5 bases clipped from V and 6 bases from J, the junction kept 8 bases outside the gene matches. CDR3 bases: TGTGCCAGCTCAACTTCGACTAGCGGGAGAATCAATGAGCAGTTCTTC. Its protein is CASSTSTSGRINEQFF.

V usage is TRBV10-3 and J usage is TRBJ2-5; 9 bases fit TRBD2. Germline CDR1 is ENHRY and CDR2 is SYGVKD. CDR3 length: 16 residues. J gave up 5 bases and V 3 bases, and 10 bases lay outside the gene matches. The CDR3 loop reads CAISDPSSGSWETQYF. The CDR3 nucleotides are TGTGCCATCAGTGACCCGAGTAGCGGGAGTTGGGAGACCCAGTACTTC.

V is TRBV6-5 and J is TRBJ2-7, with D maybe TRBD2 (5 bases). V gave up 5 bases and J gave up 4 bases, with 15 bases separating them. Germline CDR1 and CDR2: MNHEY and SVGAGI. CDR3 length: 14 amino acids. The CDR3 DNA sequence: TGTGCCAGCAGTGCGCGACACCCGGGGTACGAGCAGTACTTC. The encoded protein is CASSARHPGYEQYF.

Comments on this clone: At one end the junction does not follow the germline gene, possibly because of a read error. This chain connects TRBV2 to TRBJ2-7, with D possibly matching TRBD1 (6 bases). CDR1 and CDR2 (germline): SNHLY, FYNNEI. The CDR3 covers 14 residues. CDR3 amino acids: CASSQADSSYEQYF. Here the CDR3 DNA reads TGTGCCAGCAGTCAAGCGGACAGCTCCTACGAGCAGTACTTC.

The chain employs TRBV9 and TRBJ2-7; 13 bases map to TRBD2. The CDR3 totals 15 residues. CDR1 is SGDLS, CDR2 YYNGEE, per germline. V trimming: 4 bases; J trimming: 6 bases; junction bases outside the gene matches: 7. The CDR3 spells CASSSGTSGKSEQYF. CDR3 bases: TGTGCCAGCAGCTCTGGGACTAGCGGGAAGAGCGAGCAGTACTTC.

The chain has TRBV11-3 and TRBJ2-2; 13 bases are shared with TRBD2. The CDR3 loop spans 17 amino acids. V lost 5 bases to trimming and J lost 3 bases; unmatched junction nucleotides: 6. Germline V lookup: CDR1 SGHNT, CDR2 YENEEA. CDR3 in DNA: TGTGCCAGCAGCCCTCGGACTAGCGGGAGCTACACCGGGGAGCTGTTTTTT. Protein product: CASSPRTSGSYTGELFF. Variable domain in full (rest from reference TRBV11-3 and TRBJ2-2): EAGVVQSPRYKIIEKKQPVAFWCNPISGHNTLYWYLQNLGQGPELLIRYENEEAVDDSQLPKDRFSAERLKGVDSTLKIQPAELGDSAVYLCASSPRTSGSYTGELFFGEGSRLTVL.

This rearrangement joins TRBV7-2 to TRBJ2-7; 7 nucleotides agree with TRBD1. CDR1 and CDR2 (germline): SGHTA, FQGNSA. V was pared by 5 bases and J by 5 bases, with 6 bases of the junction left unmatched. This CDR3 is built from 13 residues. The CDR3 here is CASSARQGHEQYF. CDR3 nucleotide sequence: TGTGCCAGCAGCGCCCGACAGGGCCACGAGCAGTACTTC.